Included here is one T cell receptor (beta chain) sequence, with context. Its antigen is as yet unknown. Repertoires were generated with immunoSEQ multiplex PCR, while TCRdb's copy carries only in-frame clones and drops some. The table has 100,000 to 150,000 clones, about 89% seen once. V dropped 2 bases and J dropped 2 bases, with 9 bases sitting between them. This CDR3 is 14 amino acids long. Germline V lookup: CDR1 SNHLY, CDR2 FYNNEI. This sample is drawn from a study of T cell responses to AZD1222 COVID-19 vaccine. General study points: Every sample of the repertoires postdated the peak T cell response. The donor cohort was predominantly white British with a female majority, and clonal diversity may have been underestimated.

The V and J genes are TRBV2 and TRBJ1-2, with D unclear. This TCR was sampled from an adult in good health. The material was peripheral blood, obtained on day 0 of MenACWY control vaccination. Here the CDR3 reads CASSEREGNYGYTF. The CDR3 nucleotides are TGTGCCAGCAGTGAACGGGAGGGAAACTATGGCTACACCTTC.